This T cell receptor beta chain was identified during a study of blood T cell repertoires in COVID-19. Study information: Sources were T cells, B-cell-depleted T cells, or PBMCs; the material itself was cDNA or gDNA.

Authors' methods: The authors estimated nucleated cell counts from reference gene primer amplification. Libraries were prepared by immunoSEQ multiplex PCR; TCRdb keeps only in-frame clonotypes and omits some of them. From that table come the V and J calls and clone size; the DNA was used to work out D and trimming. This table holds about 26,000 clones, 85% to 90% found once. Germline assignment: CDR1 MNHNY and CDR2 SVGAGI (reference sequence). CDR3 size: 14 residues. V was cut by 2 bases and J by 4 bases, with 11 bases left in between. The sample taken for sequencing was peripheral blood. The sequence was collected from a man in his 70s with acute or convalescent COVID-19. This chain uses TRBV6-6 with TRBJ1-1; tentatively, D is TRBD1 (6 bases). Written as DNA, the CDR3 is TGTGCCAGCAGTTACCGGGAAGGGGGCACTGAAGCTTTCTTT. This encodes CASSYREGGTEAFF.